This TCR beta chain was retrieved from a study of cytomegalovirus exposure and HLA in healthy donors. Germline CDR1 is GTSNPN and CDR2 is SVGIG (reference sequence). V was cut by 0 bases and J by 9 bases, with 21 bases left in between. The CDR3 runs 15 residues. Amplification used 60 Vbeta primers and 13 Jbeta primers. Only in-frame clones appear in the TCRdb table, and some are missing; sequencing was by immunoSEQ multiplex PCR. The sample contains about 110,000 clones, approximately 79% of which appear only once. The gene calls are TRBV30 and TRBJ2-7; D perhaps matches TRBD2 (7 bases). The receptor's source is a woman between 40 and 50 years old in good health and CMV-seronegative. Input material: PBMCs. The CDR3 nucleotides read TGTGCCTGGAGTGTACTGGCAGGGGAGGGGGTTGGGCAGTACTTC. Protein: CAWSVLAGEGVGQYF.